What follows is one T cell receptor (beta chain) and its context. Its cognate antigen is unknown. Via MiXCR, TCRdb re-called the reads, giving one row per CDR3 protein. The data contain 110,000 to 150,000 distinct CDR3 sequences, over 30% of them seen just once; the ten biggest clones take up roughly 51%. The CDR3 has 9 residues. Germline lookup yields CDR1 MNHNY and CDR2 SVGAGI (reference sequence). Trimming removed 8 bases from V and 9 bases from J, with 5 bases in between. This entry comes from a study of T cell repertoires in cytomegalovirus infection. Overall study: Recently identified HLA-C-restricted and well-studied HLA-B-restricted CMV epitopes were used. TCR beta signatures that were public indicated CMV infection and matching HLA type.

Here the sequenced sample was CD8+ T cells from cultured PBMCs, taken from culture after CMV antigen stimulation. The rearrangement joins TRBV6-6 to TRBJ2-1; tentatively, D is TRBD1 or TRBD2 (5 bases each). The source of this sequence is a human donor in good health (CMV status not recorded). Some clones in this sample may be carry-over from other donors' samples. The CDR3 sequence: CASGTEQFF. The CDR3 DNA is TGTGCCAGCGGGACTGAGCAGTTCTTC.